Below, 30 T cell receptor beta chains from the same sample are listed, as sequenced in a study of blood T cells in healthy people across ages. With a J-beta primer mix and a sample-barcoded 5' primer, a second PCR ran about 7 to 12 cycles. TCRdb fed the 5' RACE reads into MiXCR, producing one record per CDR3 protein. The sample yields some 1.8 million distinct CDR3 sequences, around 40% seen once. Sequencing used blood. Source of these receptors: a human donor in good health.

The sample holds a few counts of this clonotype. V gene TRBV6-6 combines with J gene TRBJ2-7; possible D gene TRBD2, 6 bases. The germline CDR1 and CDR2 sequences are MNHNY and SVGAGI (reference sequence). The V end was cut by 6 bases, the J end by 5 bases, with 20 bases between. The CDR3 is 15 residues long. CDR3: CASRVTGGDQHEQYF. The CDR3 nucleotides are TGTGCCAGCAGAGTTACAGGCGGGGATCAACACGAGCAGTACTTC.

This clonotype was observed a few times. The genes are TRBV21-1 and TRBJ2-3; the DNA was not compared with TRBD1, the D call given in the table. TRBV21-1 is shown as a pseudogene. This CDR3 is 13 amino acids long. CDR3 sequence: CASGGGTPDTQYF. CDR3 coding DNA: TGTGCCAGCGGAGGGGGGACTCCCGATACGCAGTATTTT.

V is TRBV12-1 and J is TRBJ1-2; the table's D call of TRBD1 was not tested on the DNA. TRBV12-1 is reported as a pseudogene. The CDR3 totals 13 residues. The CDR3 loop is CASPRAAGDGYTF. DNA of the CDR3: TGTGCCAGCCCCCGGGCAGCAGGGGATGGCTACACCTTC.

This clonotype was counted between two and nine times. This chain joins TRBV7-2 and TRBJ2-5, with D perhaps being TRBD1 or TRBD2 (5 bases each). The CDR3 totals 16 residues. Germline CDR1 SGHTA, CDR2 FQGNSA. Trimming pared 5 bases from V and 0 bases from J, leaving 16 bases between. CDR3 nucleotide sequence: TGTGCCAGCAGCCTCCAACCGAGGGGCTACCAAGAGACCCAGTACTTC. Translating it yields CASSLQPRGYQETQYF.

In regard to this clonotype: A much larger clone differs by one base, so this may be a read error. The genes are TRBV7-2 and TRBJ2-5, with D perhaps TRBD2 (5 bases). Germline CDR1 and CDR2: SGHTA and FQGNSA. CDR3 length equals 13 residues. The CDR3 reads CASTRAVPETRYF. The CDR3 DNA reads as TGTGCCAGCACCCGAGCGGTCCCCGAGACCCGGTACTTC.

This chain links TRBV5-1 with TRBJ1-1, with D possibly being TRBD1 (6 bases). V was clipped by 1 base and J by 7 bases, with 14 bases between them. Germline V gives CDR1 SGHRS, CDR2 YFSETQ. The CDR3 runs 14 residues. This chain's CDR3 is CASSLFGQRVEAFF. In DNA form, the CDR3 reads TGCGCCAGCAGCTTGTTCGGACAGAGAGTTGAAGCTTTCTTT.

This clonotype was observed at least ten times. J is TRBJ2-3 and V is TRBV4-3; D ambiguous. The V and J ends lost 2 bases and 0 bases respectively, with 12 bases between them. Germline V CDR1 and CDR2: LGHNA, YSLEER. CDR3 size: 16 residues. The CDR3 coding sequence is TGCGCCAGCAGCCAATCCAGCAGCCCTAGCACAGATACGCAGTATTTT. Its protein is CASSQSSSPSTDTQYF.

The chain employs TRBV5-1 and TRBJ1-1; D is perhaps TRBD1 (6 bases). V dropped 9 bases and J dropped 1 base, with 13 bases sitting between them. This CDR3 has 13 amino acids. From germline, CDR1 is SGHRS and CDR2 YFSETQ. The CDR3 bases are TGCGCCACAAACAGGGAGGGGAACACTGAAGCTTTCTTT. Protein: CATNREGNTEAFF.

This rearrangement joins TRBV11-3 to TRBJ1-2, with 9 bases lining up with TRBD1. The CDR3 is 16 amino acids. CDR1 and CDR2 from the germline V gene are SGHNT and YENEEA. V trimming: 0 bases; J trimming: 7 bases; junction bases outside the gene matches: 9. The CDR3 DNA sequence: TGTGCCAGCAGCTTAGACGGGGACAGGGATGAACTTGGCTACACCTTC. It encodes CASSLDGDRDELGYTF.

This chain joins TRBV6-6 and TRBJ2-1; 9 bases agree with TRBD1. The V gene's germline CDR1 is MNHNY and CDR2 SVGAGI (reference sequence). V gave up 7 bases and J gave up 9 bases; unmatched junction bases: 13. The CDR3 has 15 amino acids. The chain's CDR3 is CASTLEQGAYSEQFF. CDR3 DNA sequence: TGTGCCAGCACCTTAGAACAGGGGGCCTATAGTGAGCAGTTCTTC.

This rearrangement joins TRBV4-3 to TRBJ2-2, with D perhaps matching TRBD2 (6 bases). The CDR3 loop spans 16 amino acids. Between the trimmed V and J ends, which lost 1 base and 1 base, there was a span of 10 bases. Germline V lookup: CDR1 LGHNA, CDR2 YSLEER. The CDR3 nucleotides read TGCGCCAGCAGCCAAGCGAAGGAGGGGAACACCGGGGAGCTGTTTTTT. It codes for CASSQAKEGNTGELFF.

The gene calls are TRBV10-3 and TRBJ2-5, with a tentative D call TRBD2 (5 bases). Germline V CDR1 and CDR2: ENHRY, SYGVKD. V lost 4 bases to trimming and J lost 5 bases, with 8 bases between them. The CDR3 is 12 residues long. CDR3 in DNA: TGTGCCATCAGTGGGGAGAGTGAGACCCAGTACTTC. It translates to CAISGESETQYF.

The V and J genes are TRBV2 and TRBJ1-1; TRBD1 aligns across 8 bases. CDR3 length: 19 residues. Germline V gives CDR1 SNHLY, CDR2 FYNNEI. The junction had 14 bases not matched to a gene; V was cut back by 2 bases and J by 0 bases. The CDR3 sequence is CASSERQGWLKKMNTEAFF. The CDR3, as DNA: TGTGCCAGCAGTGAAAGACAGGGGTGGCTCAAGAAGATGAACACTGAAGCTTTCTTT.

This clonotype came up a few times. The rearrangement links TRBV9 to TRBJ1-2; D may be TRBD1 (5 bases). Per germline, CDR1 SGDLS and CDR2 YYNGEE. The CDR3 length is 14 residues. V lost 3 bases and J 3 bases, leaving 12 bases between the germline ends. CDR3 DNA: TGTGCCAGCAGCGGGGGGGTCGCTGACTATGGCTACACCTTC. Translated, it gives CASSGGVADYGYTF.

There are a few counts of this clonotype. At one end, the junction sequence differs from germline, possibly due to a read error. V usage is TRBV10-3 and J usage is TRBJ2-6; D perhaps matches TRBD1 (5 bases). This CDR3 has 10 amino acids. The germline V gene encodes CDR1 ENHRY and CDR2 SYGVKD. The CDR3, as DNA: TGTGCCACTGGGGCCAACGTCCGGACTTTC. Amino acid sequence: CATGANVRTF.

This sequence joins TRBV20-1 and TRBJ1-1; D remains unclear. The CDR3 is 13 residues long. CDR1 is DFQATT and CDR2 is SNEGSKA in the germline V gene (reference sequence). With 3 bases removed from V and 7 bases from J, the gap between germline ends came to 15 bases. The CDR3 spells CSASENLGNEAFF. CDR3 DNA sequence: TGCAGTGCTAGTGAGAACTTAGGGAATGAAGCTTTCTTT.

The rearrangement uses TRBV12-3 or TRBV12-4 and TRBJ1-6; maybe TRBD1 (6 bases). V lost 6 bases to trimming and J lost 14 bases, with 17 bases between them. CDR3 size: 13 residues. In nucleotides, the CDR3 is TGTGCCAGCAGCCTCGACAGGTTTGGGACCCTCCACTTT. It yields the protein CASSLDRFGTLHF.

J is TRBJ2-2 and V is TRBV5-1, with TRBD1 as a possible D gene (5 bases). The CDR3 contains 13 residues. V was shortened by 6 bases and J by 5 bases, with 11 bases between the two germline ends. CDR1 SGHRS and CDR2 YFSETQ come from the germline V gene. This CDR3 is CASKPQETGELFF. CDR3 DNA: TGCGCCAGCAAACCACAGGAGACCGGGGAGCTGTTTTTT.

This clonotype was seen a handful of times. V gene TRBV4-1 combines with J gene TRBJ2-3; 8 nucleotides match TRBD2. Germline trimming cut 1 base from V and 2 bases from J; bases unmatched to any gene: 11. The germline CDR1 and CDR2 sequences are MGHRA and YSYEKL. The CDR3 is made up of 18 amino acids. The CDR3 DNA follows: TGCGCCAGCAGCCAAGTTGGGACTAGACCTTATAACACAGATACGCAGTATTTT. Translation: CASSQVGTRPYNTDTQYF.

The chain joins TRBV6-2 or TRBV6-3 to TRBJ2-5; D is perhaps TRBD1 or TRBD2 (5 bases each). The length of the CDR3 is 16 residues. The V gene lost 2 bases and the J gene lost 2 bases, with 15 bases spanning the gap. In germline, CDR1 is MNHEY, CDR2 SVGEGT. CDR3 loop: CASSYGGPLIQETQYF. CDR3 DNA: TGTGCCAGCAGTTACGGGGGTCCTTTAATACAAGAGACCCAGTACTTC.

The chain employs TRBV7-2 and TRBJ2-7; TRBD2 might be the D (6 bases). This CDR3 is built from 17 residues. V was clipped by 2 bases and J by 3 bases, with 20 bases between them. Germline CDR1 is SGHTA and CDR2 is FQGNSA. The CDR3 DNA reads as TGTGCCAGCAGCTTAAGAGGGACGAGGGGAGGATGCTACGAGCAGTACTTC. The encoded protein is CASSLRGTRGGCYEQYF.

The V gene is TRBV29-1, the J gene TRBJ1-2; a weak D match, TRBD1 (5 bases). The CDR3 contains 14 residues. V gave up 3 bases and J gave up 0 bases, with 11 bases separating them. Germline V gives CDR1 SQVTM, CDR2 ANQGSEA. CDR3 amino acids: CSVENRRSNYGYTF. In nucleotides, the CDR3 is TGCAGCGTTGAGAACAGGCGGTCTAACTATGGCTACACCTTC.

The gene calls are TRBV11-2 and TRBJ1-4; 7 bases fit TRBD1. This CDR3 is 15 amino acids long. The V segment lost 2 bases and the J segment 14 bases; nucleotides outside the gene matches: 14. Per the germline V gene, CDR1 is SGHAT and CDR2 is FQNNGV. The CDR3 nucleotides read TGTGCCAGCAGCTTACTGATCAGGGGGAGGAAAGAGCTGTTTTTT. This translates into CASSLLIRGRKELFF.

The chain couples TRBV29-1 to TRBJ2-3; D call uncertain. This CDR3 comprises 11 residues. Trimming cost V 0 bases and J 7 bases, with 5 bases left between them. The germline gives CDR1 SQVTM, CDR2 ANQGSEA. The CDR3: CSVEDLYTQYF. The DNA of the CDR3 is TGCAGCGTTGAAGATCTGTATACGCAGTATTTT.

Of note for this clonotype: The junction shows a germline mismatch at one end, possibly a read error. This chain links TRBV19 with TRBJ2-6, with D tentatively TRBD1 or TRBD2 (5 bases each). CDR1 and CDR2 (germline): LNHDA, SQIVND (reference sequence). CDR3 length: 15 residues. The CDR3 protein is CTSTGGRSGANVLTF. The CDR3 DNA reads as TGTACCAGTACTGGGGGAAGGTCTGGGGCCAACGTCCTGACTTTC.

This clonotype has more than one count but fewer than ten. V gene TRBV5-1 combines with J gene TRBJ2-6; TRBD2 aligns across 7 bases. This CDR3 region has 19 residues. J was trimmed by 2 bases and V by 4 bases; bases with no gene match: 15. In germline, CDR1 is SGHRS, CDR2 YFSETQ. The DNA for the CDR3 is TGCGCCAGCAGCCTGAGTCCAGGCCTGGGGAGGGCTGGGGCCAACGTCCTGACTTTC. As protein: CASSLSPGLGRAGANVLTF.

This chain's CDR3 is CASSHGLAGGKDYNEQFF. CDR3 bases: TGCGCCAGCAGCCACGGACTAGCGGGGGGAAAGGACTACAATGAGCAGTTCTTC. V is TRBV4-3 and J is TRBJ2-1; 14 bases match TRBD2. CDR3 length: 18 residues. J was trimmed by 3 bases and V by 3 bases; bases with no gene match: 7. CDR1 is LGHNA, CDR2 YSLEER, per germline.

This sequence joins TRBV7-7 and TRBJ2-6; D not certain. Deletions cut 5 bases from V and 3 bases from J, with 11 bases between. CDR1 is SSHAT, CDR2 FNYEAQ, per germline (reference sequence). This CDR3 is 15 amino acids long. The CDR3 reads CASSESYSGANVLTF. The CDR3 nucleotides are TGTGCCAGCAGCGAGAGTTATAGTGGGGCCAACGTCCTGACTTTC.

As for this clonotype: It is likely a read error: a sequence one base away is far more abundant. The chain is built from TRBV7-2 and TRBJ1-2; tentatively, D is TRBD1 (5 bases). In germline, CDR1 is SGHTA, CDR2 FQGNSA. This CDR3 comprises 12 residues. The CDR3 DNA is TGTGCCTGCAGCTTAGACAGCTATGGCTACACCTTC. Its translation is CACSLDSYGYTF.

A single count supports this clonotype. This rearrangement joins TRBV20-1 to TRBJ1-2; perhaps TRBD1 as D (6 bases). Germline loops: CDR1 DFQATT, CDR2 SNEGSKA (reference sequence). The CDR3 extends over 14 amino acids. V lost 2 bases to trimming and J lost 0 bases, with 10 bases between them. In DNA form, the CDR3 reads TGCAGTGCTAGAAGCGCAGGGGCTAACTATGGCTACACCTTC. Protein sequence: CSARSAGANYGYTF.